This TCR beta chain was identified in a study of shared clonotypes between healthy human individuals. Study-wide context: Donors had three CD4 naive, three CD4 memory, two CD8 naive and one CD8 memory plate apiece. General study results and limits: Non-shared clonotypes showed lower generation probabilities than clonotypes common to all four donors. Genetic and exposure-history diversity was limited by the few donors.

V shed 0 bases and J shed 3 bases, with 7 bases lying between them. The CDR3 has 14 residues. Germline CDR1 is SGHNT and CDR2 is YYREEE (reference sequence). Concerning this clone itself: Its matching antigen is unknown.

The method was immunoSEQ multiplex PCR; TCRdb's version includes in-frame clones alone and lacks a portion of them. Of about 530,000 clones listed, 90% to 96% were seen once; the top ten hold 0.06%. CD4+ cells underwent separation, giving CD45RA+ naive and CD45RA-negative memory subsets. What was sequenced was naive CD4+ T cells sorted from blood. Subset specified: CD45RA+ positively selected. The J gene is TRBJ1-3, the V gene TRBV5-4; the D is unclear. The sequence came from a woman aged 25 to 39 in good health. The CDR3 DNA reads TGTGCCAGCAGCTTGGGAGGGATTGGAAACACCATATATTTT. As protein: CASSLGGIGNTIYF.